The entry below gives a single TCR beta chain sequence along with its context. Its antigen is unidentified. Primers included in the PCR were 60 Vbeta and 13 Jbeta primers. The method was immunoSEQ multiplex PCR; TCRdb's version includes in-frame clones alone and lacks a portion of them. This table has some 100,000 clones, approximately 84% appearing once. Trimming took 4 bases from V and 0 from J, leaving 11 bases between them. The germline V gene has CDR1 SGHDT and CDR2 YYEEEE. The CDR3 spans 15 residues. These data belong to a study of cytomegalovirus exposure and HLA in healthy donors. The study's findings and limits: V segments that were indistinguishable, TRBV6-2 and TRBV6-3 among them, were omitted from analysis.

This receptor was identified in a young man in good health and CMV-seronegative. J is TRBJ2-1 and V is TRBV5-6, with D unclear. The specimen sequenced was PBMCs. CDR3 loop: CASSPGWSSYNEQFF. The CDR3 DNA follows: TGTGCCAGCAGCCCCGGGTGGAGCTCCTACAATGAGCAGTTCTTC.